This TCR beta chain is drawn from a study of shared clonotypes between healthy human individuals. The CDR3 is 19 residues long. CDR1 and CDR2 (germline): SGHVS, FQNEAQ. V was clipped by 0 bases and J by 2 bases; unmatched bases: 9. Original processing methods: ImmunoSEQ junction-only sequences lacked quality scores, so their filtering differed. Data came from immunoSEQ multiplex PCR; TCRdb stores just in-frame clones and leaves some out. That table gives V, J and clone size, and the DNA gave D and trimming. The data hold some 530,000 clones, with approximately 80% observed a single time. This sequence originates from a woman in her thirties or forties in good health. Some clones in this sample may be carry-over from other donors' samples. The chain employs TRBV7-8 and TRBJ2-2; 10 bases align to TRBD1. Specimen: PBMCs. The CDR3 sequence: CASSLARQGAPANTGELFF. CDR3 DNA: TGTGCCAGCAGCTTAGCCCGACAGGGGGCACCGGCCAACACCGGGGAGCTGTTTTTT.